Below are 25 T cell receptor beta chains sequenced from a single sample in a study of CD8 T cells in ankylosing spondylitis. Each CDR3 protein is one row after TCRdb ran MiXCR on the 5' RACE reads. The repertoire includes 35,000 or so distinct CDR3 sequences, 5.5% to 7.5% of them detected once, and 10% to 15% sits in the top ten. The specimen sequenced was blood, either unsorted or a sorted T cell fraction (not recorded which). These TCRs come from a male donor with ankylosing spondylitis or in good health (not recorded which).

This clonotype was recorded at least ten times. The chain recombines TRBV30 with TRBJ2-5, with D tentatively TRBD1 (6 bases). The ends were cut back, 0 bases at V and 5 bases at J, with 13 bases in the middle. This CDR3 has 14 residues. CDR1 and CDR2 (germline): GTSNPN, SVGIG (reference sequence). CDR3 DNA: TGTGCCTGGAGTGTAAGGAGGCAGGGGGAGACCCAGTACTTC. Translated: CAWSVRRQGETQYF.

There are many counts of this clonotype. V usage is TRBV28 and J usage is TRBJ2-2; D is unresolved. Germline V lookup: CDR1 MDHEN, CDR2 SYDVKM. Trimming stripped 4 bases from V and 7 bases from J, with 16 bases between. The CDR3 covers 15 residues. The DNA of the CDR3 is TGTGCCAGCAGTTCCCTCCTCCGTGGGGTCGGGGAGCTGTTTTTT. Amino acid sequence: CASSSLLRGVGELFF.

This clonotype was counted at least ten times. This sequence joins TRBV7-2 and TRBJ2-5; D is uncertain. The V gene lost 2 bases and the J gene lost 4 bases, with 17 bases spanning the gap. The CDR3 extends over 16 amino acids. The germline CDR1 and CDR2 sequences are SGHTA and FQGNSA. The CDR3 nucleotides read TGTGCCAGCAGCTTACAACGATTACCCAAGGGAGAGACCCAGTACTTC. This translates into CASSLQRLPKGETQYF.

This clonotype rates as medium-sized. The chain combines TRBV4-3 with TRBJ2-1; tentative D call: TRBD2 (5 bases). The CDR3 is 15 amino acids. Looked up from germline, CDR1 is LGHNA and CDR2 is YSLEER. V lost 0 bases and J lost 5, with 11 bases in between. In nucleotides, the CDR3 is TGCGCCAGCAGCCAAGAAGAGGGCTGGCACAATGAGCAGTTCTTC. Its protein product is CASSQEEGWHNEQFF.

This clonotype was seen at least ten times. This rearrangement joins TRBV15 to TRBJ2-5; no firm D call. CDR1 LNHNV and CDR2 YYDKDF come from the germline V gene (reference sequence). V lost 6 bases, J lost 1 base, and 12 bases lay in between. The CDR3 has 14 residues. The CDR3 sequence: CATRDRELQETQYF. Written as DNA, the CDR3 is TGTGCCACCAGGGACCGTGAACTCCAAGAGACCCAGTACTTC.

The table lists this clonotype with many counts. The chain couples TRBV28 to TRBJ2-3, with D possibly being TRBD2 (6 bases). The ends were cut back, 4 bases at V and 0 bases at J, with 14 bases in the middle. CDR3 length: 16 amino acids. CDR1 and CDR2 (germline): MDHEN, SYDVKM. In DNA form, the CDR3 reads TGTGCCAGCAGTTCCTTTGGCGGGGCGAGCACAGATACGCAGTATTTT. Translation gives CASSSFGGASTDTQYF.

This clonotype was counted many times. The chain is built from TRBV5-1 and TRBJ2-1; D is unresolved. CDR3 length: 14 amino acids. CDR1 and CDR2 (germline): SGHRS, YFSETQ. V was pared by 0 bases and J by 7 bases, with 11 bases between. The CDR3 DNA reads as TGCGCCAGCAGCTTGGTGTTGTCAGGAAATGAGCAGTTCTTC. Protein sequence: CASSLVLSGNEQFF.

This clonotype was recorded many times. The genes are TRBV6-1 and TRBJ1-5; unclear D gene. CDR1 and CDR2 (germline): MNHNS, SASEGT. The germline V and J ends were trimmed by 1 base and 4 bases, with 8 bases remaining between them. The CDR3 contains 14 residues. This CDR3 reads CASSEVVENQPQHF. The DNA of the CDR3 is TGTGCCAGCAGTGAAGTAGTGGAGAATCAGCCCCAGCATTTT.

This clonotype appeared many times. The chain combines TRBV7-2 with TRBJ2-4; 7 nucleotides match TRBD1. Germline CDR1 reads SGHTA; CDR2 reads FQGNSA. The CDR3 consists of 15 residues. V trimming: 4 bases; J trimming: 5 bases; junction bases outside the gene matches: 8. The chain's CDR3 is CASSSYRGWENIQYF. Written as DNA, the CDR3 is TGTGCCAGCAGCTCGTACAGGGGCTGGGAAAACATTCAGTACTTC.

This clonotype was seen at least ten times. This sequence joins TRBV12-3 or TRBV12-4 and TRBJ2-1; D call uncertain. The CDR3 length is 10 residues. V was trimmed by 2 bases and J by 9 bases, leaving 2 bases between them. The CDR3 sequence: CASSLSEQFF. DNA for the CDR3: TGTGCCAGCAGTTTATCTGAGCAGTTCTTC.

This clonotype was seen at least ten times. The V gene is TRBV20-1, the J gene TRBJ2-6, with D maybe TRBD2 (5 bases). CDR1 DFQATT and CDR2 SNEGSKA come from the germline V gene (reference sequence). CDR3 length equals 14 residues. Trimming took off 6 bases at V and 0 bases at J, with 9 bases between the two ends. CDR3 DNA sequence: TGCAGTGCCAAACGGGGCTCTGGGGCCAACGTCCTGACTTTC. Amino acids: CSAKRGSGANVLTF.

This clonotype was detected ten times or more. This rearrangement joins TRBV4-3 to TRBJ2-6; TRBD2 aligns across 7 bases. The length of the CDR3 is 17 residues. Germline lookup yields CDR1 LGHNA and CDR2 YSLEER. V lost 1 base and J lost 0; bases outside the gene matches: 3. CDR3: CASSQVGEGSGANVLTF. The CDR3 DNA follows: TGCGCCAGCAGCCAAGTGGGGGAGGGCTCTGGGGCCAACGTCCTGACTTTC.

At least ten counts were recorded for this clonotype. The rearrangement uses TRBV7-2 and TRBJ2-5; 7 nucleotides agree with TRBD1. Germline lookup yields CDR1 SGHTA and CDR2 FQGNSA. Unmatched junction bases numbered 10, after V lost 8 bases and J lost 4 bases. CDR3 length equals 14 residues. CDR3 protein: CASRPRGQRETQYF. For the CDR3, the DNA is TGTGCCAGCCGCCCGAGGGGGCAAAGAGAGACCCAGTACTTC.

At least ten counts were recorded for this clonotype. J is TRBJ2-4 and V is TRBV12-3 or TRBV12-4; unclear D gene. V lost 3 bases and J lost 0, with 9 bases in between. This CDR3 is built from 15 residues. This chain's CDR3 is CASSFVPSAKNIQYF. The CDR3 nucleotides read TGTGCCAGCAGTTTTGTCCCTTCAGCCAAAAACATTCAGTACTTC.

This clonotype was detected ten times or more. This chain joins TRBV5-1 and TRBJ2-1; no clear D gene. Trimming pared 8 bases from V and 0 bases from J, leaving 15 bases between. Germline CDR1 reads SGHRS; CDR2 reads YFSETQ. The CDR3 has 15 amino acids. CDR3 sequence: CASGATSSSYNEQFF. The CDR3 coding sequence is TGCGCCAGTGGAGCCACCTCTAGCTCCTACAATGAGCAGTTCTTC.

This clonotype has at least ten counts. The chain joins TRBV20-1 to TRBJ1-6; D ambiguous. The germline V gene encodes CDR1 DFQATT and CDR2 SNEGSKA (reference sequence). There are 15 residues in the CDR3. Trimming cost V 3 bases and J 0 bases, with 9 bases left between them. CDR3 protein: CSAREVPSYNSPLHF. Here the CDR3 DNA reads TGCAGTGCTAGGGAGGTTCCCTCCTATAATTCACCCCTCCACTTT.

Points on this clonotype: This may be a read error, as it is one base from a much larger clone. The J gene is TRBJ1-2, the V gene TRBV24-1; the D is unclear. There are 15 residues in the CDR3. V lost 3 bases and J 1 base, leaving 11 bases between the germline ends. Germline CDR1 reads KGHDR; CDR2 reads SFDVKD. This CDR3 is CATSDTAGSNYGYTF. The CDR3 DNA is TGTGCCACCAGTGATACCGCGGGAAGTAACTATGGCTACACCTTC.

This clonotype came up once. Since a much larger clone is just one base distant, this may be a read error. The chain has TRBV5-1 and TRBJ2-2; the D gene is possibly TRBD2 (7 bases). The CDR3 spans 14 residues. Germline V gene data show CDR1 as SGHRS and CDR2 as YFSETQ. CDR3: CASWGGPNTGQLFF. In nucleotides, the CDR3 is TGCGCCAGCTGGGGGGGGCCGAACACCGGGCAGCTGTTTTTT. Based on the CDR3 plus reference TRBV5-1 and TRBJ2-2, the full variable domain is KAGVTQTPRYLIKTRGQQVTLSCSPISGHRSVSWYQQTPGQGLQFLFEYFSETQRNKGNFPGRFSGRQFSNSRSEMNVSTLELGDSALYLCASWGGPNTGQLFFGEGSRLTVL.

This clonotype was counted ten times or more. This chain joins TRBV5-1 and TRBJ1-2, with D unresolved. Trimming shortened V by 2 bases and J by 3 bases, and 26 bases separated the two germline ends. The CDR3 contains 19 residues. Germline V gene lookup returns CDR1 SGHRS and CDR2 YFSETQ. The CDR3 DNA follows: TGCGCCAGCAGCTTATTCCTTCGGGGAGGTGAAAGTCTGGACTATGGCTACACCTTC. It yields the protein CASSLFLRGGESLDYGYTF.

This clonotype was detected ten times or more. The V gene is TRBV20-1, the J gene TRBJ2-5, with D tentatively TRBD2 (5 bases). There are 13 residues in the CDR3. Germline V CDR1 and CDR2: DFQATT, SNEGSKA (reference sequence). Trimming removed 5 bases from V and 5 bases from J, with 15 bases in between. CDR3 amino acids: CSAFPGKRETQYF. As DNA, the CDR3 is TGCAGTGCTTTCCCGGGGAAGAGGGAGACCCAGTACTTC.

This clonotype was seen repeatedly, ten times or more. The chain uses TRBV2 and TRBJ1-5; TRBD1 aligns across 7 bases. Looked up from germline, CDR1 is SNHLY and CDR2 is FYNNEI. V lost 5 bases and J lost 6; bases outside the gene matches: 4. The CDR3 sequence is 13 residues long. The CDR3 here is CASSPTGVQPQHF. Here the CDR3 DNA reads TGTGCCAGCAGTCCAACAGGGGTTCAGCCCCAGCATTTT.

This clonotype was counted at least ten times. This chain connects TRBV28 to TRBJ1-2; D is uncertain. The CDR3 sequence is 13 residues long. Trimming shortened V by 1 base and J by 8 bases, and 11 bases separated the two germline ends. The germline V gene encodes CDR1 MDHEN and CDR2 SYDVKM. Here the CDR3 reads CASSLLSGGGYTF. Here the CDR3 DNA reads TGTGCCAGCAGTTTATTATCCGGCGGAGGCTACACCTTC.

This clonotype was observed many times. The V and J genes are TRBV6-6 and TRBJ2-1, with D possibly TRBD1 on 6 matching bases. The CDR3 runs 11 residues. Germline V CDR1 and CDR2: MNHNY, SVGAGI (reference sequence). Trimming pared 9 bases from V and 14 bases from J, leaving 17 bases between. CDR3 sequence (DNA): TGTGCCAGTACAAGCAGGGGCTTTGAGTTCTTC. Translation: CASTSRGFEFF.

The gene calls are TRBV6-2 or TRBV6-3 and TRBJ2-7, with TRBD1 identical over 9 bases. CDR3 length equals 16 residues. V gave up 0 bases and J gave up 1 base; unmatched junction bases: 4. The germline V gene has CDR1 MNHEY and CDR2 SVGEGT. DNA of the CDR3: TGTGCCAGCAGTTACTCACTGGGGACAGGGTCCTACGAGCAGTACTTC. Protein sequence: CASSYSLGTGSYEQYF.

This clonotype was detected ten times or more. The chain couples TRBV27 to TRBJ2-7; 10 positions match TRBD1. V lost 5 bases to trimming and J lost 5 bases; unmatched junction nucleotides: 9. CDR3 size: 15 residues. Germline V gene sequence: CDR1 MNHEY, CDR2 SMNVEV (reference sequence). The chain's CDR3 is CASSPLDRGLHEQYF. CDR3 DNA: TGTGCCAGCAGTCCCTTAGACAGGGGGCTTCACGAGCAGTACTTC.